This TCR beta chain originates from a study of vaccination effects on CD4 cells after COVID-19. A remark on this clone: Antigen unknown.

In germline, CDR1 is SGHTA, CDR2 FQGTGA. Trimming cost V 2 bases and J 0 bases; bases outside gene matches: 12. The length of the CDR3 is 18 residues. Study outcomes and limitations: Cross-reactivity toward common cold coronaviruses was confined to only 1 of 255 vaccine-induced clones in healthy vaccinees. At late timepoints after vaccination, vaccine- and infection-induced clones shrank markedly. Early timepoints after infection were absent, and convalescent patients were few in the study.

Here immunoSEQ multiplex PCR was the method, and the copy in TCRdb shows in-frame clones only, minus some. The sample lists about 73,000 clones; about 73% were seen once. With roughly 9 days of culture completed, CD4+ T cells were isolated. All study participants received two doses of BNT162b2 or mRNA-1273 vaccine. V gene TRBV7-3 combines with J gene TRBJ1-1; 7 bases are shared with TRBD1. The TCR sequence derives from a human donor who received a COVID-19 vaccine. The input for sequencing was CD4+ T cells from PBMCs cultured without peptide, taken after COVID-19 vaccination. As DNA, the CDR3 is TGTGCCAGCAGCTTAGCAGGGGGAGGCGGTACCATGAACACTGAAGCTTTCTTT. Its translation is CASSLAGGGGTMNTEAFF.